Presented here are 19 T cell receptor beta chains from one specimen sequenced in a study of human T cells and chemical hapten exposure. Time point specified: patch test 1, 2 weeks after DPC sensitization. Sample treatment: therapeutic diphenylcyclopropenone sensitization with weekly scalp DPC. TCRdb passed the RACE reads through MiXCR, listing each CDR3 protein once. The sample has about 380,000 distinct CDR3 sequences; more than 4.5% are singletons. The sequencing used whole blood, collected in connection with sensitization to the hapten diphenylcyclopropenone (DPC). These receptor sequences come from a woman between 45 and 60 years old with alopecia areata. Some clones in this sample may be carry-over from other donors' samples.

Only a few counts were recorded for this clonotype. J is TRBJ1-3 and V is TRBV10-3, with D unresolved. Trimming removed 7 bases from V and 0 bases from J, with 7 bases in between. CDR3 size: 13 residues. CDR1 is ENHRY, CDR2 SYGVKD, per germline. The CDR3 sequence: CAIKQDSGNTIYF. For the CDR3, the DNA is TGTGCCATCAAGCAAGACTCTGGAAACACCATATATTTT.

This clonotype was counted at least ten times. The rearrangement uses TRBV28 and TRBJ2-1, with TRBD2 matching 14 bases. Germline V gene lookup returns CDR1 MDHEN and CDR2 SYDVKM. Germline trimming cut 6 bases from V and 9 bases from J; bases unmatched to any gene: 7. This CDR3 has 15 amino acids. CDR3 coding DNA: TGTGCCAGCAGCCCCGGACTAGCGGGAGGAGGTGAGCAGTTCTTC. Translation: CASSPGLAGGGEQFF.

At least ten counts were recorded for this clonotype. The chain has TRBV6-2 or TRBV6-3 and TRBJ2-7, with TRBD1 identical over 7 bases. After removal of 6 bases from V and 2 bases from J, the junction contained 10 bases not matched to a gene. Per germline, CDR1 MNHEY and CDR2 SVGEGT. This CDR3 spans 15 amino acids. This CDR3 is CASSDRRDRPYEQYF. The CDR3 region has the DNA TGTGCCAGCAGCGACCGCCGGGACAGACCCTACGAGCAGTACTTC.

The chain links TRBV19 to TRBJ2-2; TRBD1 might be the D (6 bases). This CDR3 contains 17 residues. V was clipped by 2 bases and J by 0 bases, with 13 bases between them. CDR1 and CDR2 (germline): LNHDA, SQIVND (reference sequence). CDR3 coding DNA: TGTGCCAGTAGTATAAGTCAACAGGGCTCGAACACCGGGGAGCTGTTTTTT. It encodes CASSISQQGSNTGELFF.

This clonotype came up many times. The rearrangement joins TRBV4-3 to TRBJ2-1; D perhaps matches TRBD1 (6 bases). The CDR3 contains 17 residues. V lost 5 bases and J lost 0, with 17 bases in between. Germline CDR1 reads LGHNA; CDR2 reads YSLEER. The CDR3: CASSKRRGISSYNEQFF. CDR3 nucleotide sequence: TGCGCCAGCAGCAAAAGAAGGGGGATTAGCTCCTACAATGAGCAGTTCTTC.

This clonotype was detected many times. The V and J genes are TRBV29-1 and TRBJ1-4, with 7 bases fitting TRBD1. The CDR3 is 15 amino acids. Germline loops: CDR1 SQVTM, CDR2 ANQGSEA. Trimming took 6 bases from V and 5 from J; bases not matched to a gene: 12. In DNA, the CDR3 is TGCAGCGTCAGACAGGGAGGTTCGATCAATGAAAAACTGTTTTTT. Its protein product is CSVRQGGSINEKLFF.

This clonotype has just a few counts. This chain uses TRBV27 with TRBJ2-2; tentative D call: TRBD1 (5 bases). CDR3 length: 15 amino acids. Trimming took off 7 bases at V and 1 base at J, with 13 bases between the two ends. The germline gives CDR1 MNHEY, CDR2 SMNVEV (reference sequence). DNA of the CDR3: TGTGCCAGCACCCCGGTAACAGGGAACACCGGGGAGCTGTTTTTT. It yields the protein CASTPVTGNTGELFF.

This clonotype came up a few times. The chain combines TRBV2 with TRBJ2-2; 8 bases match TRBD2. Germline values: CDR1 SNHLY, CDR2 FYNNEI. CDR3 length: 13 residues. V was clipped by 4 bases and J by 6 bases; unmatched bases: 1. The CDR3, as DNA: TGTGCCAGCAGTGGGGGACTAGCCGGGGAGCTGTTTTTT. Amino acids: CASSGGLAGELFF.

This clonotype was recorded at least ten times. The V call is TRBV12-3 or TRBV12-4, the J call TRBJ2-1; 8 nucleotides align to TRBD2. This CDR3 has 15 residues. V trimming: 3 bases; J trimming: 10 bases; junction bases outside the gene matches: 11. The CDR3 here is CASSLGLAGGIEQFF. For the CDR3, the DNA is TGTGCCAGCAGTTTGGGTCTAGCGGGCGGGATCGAGCAGTTCTTC.

This clonotype was observed at least ten times. The chain couples TRBV28 to TRBJ2-1; D perhaps matches TRBD2 (6 bases). CDR3 length: 17 residues. With 5 bases removed from V and 6 bases from J, the gap between germline ends came to 23 bases. Germline loops: CDR1 MDHEN, CDR2 SYDVKM. In DNA, the CDR3 is TGTGCCAGCAGTATCCCCTCCGGGACTCTAGAGGGCAATGAGCAGTTCTTC. It translates to CASSIPSGTLEGNEQFF.

This clonotype was seen at least ten times. The chain joins TRBV20-1 to TRBJ2-1; 9 nucleotides align to TRBD2. V lost 5 bases and J lost 0; bases outside the gene matches: 8. The CDR3 is made up of 16 amino acids. Germline loops: CDR1 DFQATT, CDR2 SNEGSKA (reference sequence). CDR3 in DNA: TGCAGTGCTCCCTCAAGCGGGGGGAGCTCCTACAATGAGCAGTTCTTC. It is translated as CSAPSSGGSSYNEQFF.

This clonotype appeared many times. One junction end does not reproduce the germline sequence, and a read error may be involved. The rearrangement links TRBV5-1 to TRBJ2-3; no clear D gene. This CDR3 is built from 13 residues. Germline V lookup: CDR1 SGHRS, CDR2 YFSETQ. DNA of the CDR3: TGTGCCAGCAGCTTAAGTAGTACAGATACGCAGTATTTT. It translates to CASSLSSTDTQYF. The complete variable domain, with remaining parts taken from reference TRBV5-1 and TRBJ2-3, reads KAGVTQTPRYLIKTRGQQVTLSCSPISGHRSVSWYQQTPGQGLQFLFEYFSETQRNKGNFPGRFSGRQFSNSRSEMNVSTLELGDSALYLCASSLSSTDTQYFGPGTRLTVL.

CDR3 amino acids: CASSSRQGYHNEQFF. CDR3 nucleotides: TGTGCCAGCAGCTCTAGACAGGGATACCACAATGAGCAGTTCTTC. The chain links TRBV7-9 to TRBJ2-1, with 7 bases identical to TRBD1. Germline V gene sequence: CDR1 SEHNR, CDR2 FQNEAQ (reference sequence). The CDR3 has 15 residues. Trimming cost V 4 bases and J 5 bases; bases outside gene matches: 8.

This clonotype was detected ten times or more. The J gene is TRBJ1-6, the V gene TRBV7-9; TRBD1 agrees at 10 bases. Losses at the gene ends were 4 bases for V and 7 bases for J; bases not matched to a gene: 4. Germline V CDR1 and CDR2: SEHNR, FQNEAQ (reference sequence). The CDR3 consists of 15 residues. The CDR3, as DNA: TGTGCCAGCAGCTCTGGGGGACAGGGGAATTCACCCCTCCACTTT. Encoded protein: CASSSGGQGNSPLHF.

This clonotype was seen many times. This rearrangement joins TRBV12-5 to TRBJ2-1; possible D gene TRBD2, 5 bases. The germline V gene has CDR1 LGHNT and CDR2 FRNRAP. V lost 1 base and J 4 bases, leaving 8 bases between the germline ends. This CDR3 region has 14 residues. The CDR3 nucleotides are TGTGCTAGTGGTTTGGGGACGGGGTACAATGAGCAGTTCTTC. Translation gives CASGLGTGYNEQFF.

The DNA of the CDR3 is TGTGCCAGCAGCCAACTCGGACTAGCGGGAGGCACAGATACGCAGTATTTT. This codes for CASSQLGLAGGTDTQYF. The chain uses TRBV4-2 and TRBJ2-3; 13 nucleotides match TRBD2. This CDR3 has 17 amino acids. Germline CDR1 is LGHNA and CDR2 is YNFKEQ. Unmatched junction bases numbered 3, after V lost 2 bases and J lost 1 base.

This clonotype was recorded a few times. Here the CDR3 reads CSASSQPNQPQHF. Written as DNA, the CDR3 is TGCAGTGCTAGTTCCCAGCCCAATCAGCCCCAGCATTTT. The chain employs TRBV20-1 and TRBJ1-5, with no clear D. CDR1 and CDR2 (germline): DFQATT, SNEGSKA (reference sequence). Trimming removed 3 bases at V and 3 bases at J, with 9 bases between. CDR3 size: 13 residues.

At least ten counts were recorded for this clonotype. The chain combines TRBV12-3 or TRBV12-4 with TRBJ2-7; D gene unclear. The CDR3 covers 12 residues. Trimming stripped 5 bases from V and 4 bases from J, with 9 bases between. DNA of the CDR3: TGTGCCAGCAGTACGACGGGTTACGAGCAGTACTTC. It codes for CASSTTGYEQYF.

This clonotype was counted at least ten times. The chain couples TRBV4-1 to TRBJ2-1, with 11 bases fitting TRBD2. The J segment lost 6 bases and the V segment lost 3 bases, leaving 4 bases of the junction unmatched. The V gene's germline CDR1 is MGHRA and CDR2 YSYEKL. The CDR3 is 15 residues long. The CDR3 DNA reads TGCGCCAGCAGCCAGCTAGCGGGAGGCGGCAATGAGCAGTTCTTC. Translating it yields CASSQLAGGGNEQFF.